Sequencing of this TCR beta chain was carried out in a study of T cells after yellow fever vaccination. MiXCR, run by TCRdb on the 5' RACE reads, gives a single entry per CDR3 protein. This sample carries some 420,000 distinct CDR3 sequences, 18% of them seen once, and the ten largest clones take about a sixth. With respect to this clonotype: The CDR3 carries no conserved terminal phenylalanine or tryptophan, so it likely arises from a read error.

Trimming shortened V by 6 bases and J by 3 bases, and 15 bases separated the two germline ends. CDR1 is SGHTA and CDR2 is FQGNSA in the germline V gene. The CDR3 is 14 amino acids. This receptor was obtained from a man between 18 and 35 years old who received the YFV17D yellow fever vaccine. The chain recombines TRBV7-2 with TRBJ2-7, with a weak D call TRBD1 (5 bases). Sequences were derived from PBMCs, sampled before the yellow fever booster vaccination. CDR3 bases: TGTGCCAGCAGTCGTCAGGGATCCGGCTACGAGCAGTACTCC. Its translation is CASSRQGSGYEQYS.